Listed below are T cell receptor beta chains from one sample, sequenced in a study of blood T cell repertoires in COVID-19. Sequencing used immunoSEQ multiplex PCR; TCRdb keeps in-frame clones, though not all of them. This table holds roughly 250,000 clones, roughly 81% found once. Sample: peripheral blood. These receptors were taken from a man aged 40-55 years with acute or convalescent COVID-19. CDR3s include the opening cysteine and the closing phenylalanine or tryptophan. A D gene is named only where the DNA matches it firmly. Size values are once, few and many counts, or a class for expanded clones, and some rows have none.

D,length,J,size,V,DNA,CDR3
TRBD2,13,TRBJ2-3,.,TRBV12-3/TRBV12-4,TGTGCCAGCAGTCGGGCGGGAGGAGATACGCAGTATTTT,CASSRAGGDTQYF
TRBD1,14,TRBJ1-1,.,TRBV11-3,TGTGCCAGCAGCTTAGGACAGGGTGGGACTGAAGCTTTCTTT,CASSLGQGGTEAFF
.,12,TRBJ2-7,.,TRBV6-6,TGTGCCAGCGAGCACAGGAAATCCGAGCAGTACTTC,CASEHRKSEQYF
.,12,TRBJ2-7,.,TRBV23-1,TGCGCCGGGCAGGACGGACAATACGAGCAGTACTTC,CAGQDGQYEQYF
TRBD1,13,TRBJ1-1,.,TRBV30,TGTGCCTGGACCGTCGGGACAGGGGGCAAAGCTTTCTTT,CAWTVGTGGKAFF
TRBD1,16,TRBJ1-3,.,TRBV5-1,TGCGCCAGCAGCCGACAGGGGGTTGACTCTGGAAACACCATATATTTT,CASSRQGVDSGNTIYF
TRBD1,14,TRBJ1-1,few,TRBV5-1,TGCGCCAGCAGGGGGGACAGGGAGAACACTGAAGCTTTCTTT,CASRGDRENTEAFF
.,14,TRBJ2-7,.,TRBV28,TGTGCCAGCAGTTTCCCTGGCAACTCCTACGAGCAGTACTTC,CASSFPGNSYEQYF
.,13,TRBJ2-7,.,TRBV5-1,TGCGCCAGCAGCTCAGGGGCTCCTGAACAGCAGTACTTC,CASSSGAPEQQYF
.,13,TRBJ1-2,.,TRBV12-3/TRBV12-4,TGTGCCAGCAGTCTGACGGAGGGCTTCGGCTACACCTTC,CASSLTEGFGYTF
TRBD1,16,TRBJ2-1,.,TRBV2,TGTGCCAGCACTCCGGGACAGGGAGGCGCCTACAATGAGCAGTTCTTC,CASTPGQGGAYNEQFF
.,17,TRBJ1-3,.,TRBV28,TGTGCCAGCAGTTATATAAACAGACGAGAGTCTGGAAACACCATATATTTT,CASSYINRRESGNTIYF
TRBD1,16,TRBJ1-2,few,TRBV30,TGTGCCTGGGCCACGGGACAGGGAAGAGCCCACTATGGCTACACCTTC,CAWATGQGRAHYGYTF
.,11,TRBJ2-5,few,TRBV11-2,TGTGCCAGCAGCCGTGCGGAGACCCAGTACTTC,CASSRAETQYF
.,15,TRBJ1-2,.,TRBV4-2,TGTGCCAGCAGCCAAGATATGGCCCCCTGGGCTGGCTACACCTTC,CASSQDMAPWAGYTF
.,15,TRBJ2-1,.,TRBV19,TGTGCCAGTAGCTCGGGGTCTAACTCCTACAATGAGCAGTTCTTC,CASSSGSNSYNEQFF
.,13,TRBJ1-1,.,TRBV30,TGTGCCTGGGCTGGTTGGGCGAACACTGAAGCTTTCTTT,CAWAGWANTEAFF
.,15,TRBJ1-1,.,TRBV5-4,TGTGCCAGCAGCTTGGTACGGGGGACCGTAGGTGAAGCTTTCTTT,CASSLVRGTVGEAFF
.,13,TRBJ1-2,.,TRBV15,TGTGCCACCGATCCGACTGGGTATGATGGCTACACCTTC,CATDPTGYDGYTF
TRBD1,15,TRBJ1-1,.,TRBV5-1,TGCGCCAGCAGCCTGATCGGGACAGAAAACACTGAAGCTTTCTTT,CASSLIGTENTEAFF
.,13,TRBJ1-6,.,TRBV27,TGTGCCAGCAGTTTAACTCTTCATTCACCCCTCCACTTT,CASSLTLHSPLHF
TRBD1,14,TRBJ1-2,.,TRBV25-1,TGTGCCAGCAGTGAGACAGGGGGAAAAGGAGGCTACACCTTC,CASSETGGKGGYTF
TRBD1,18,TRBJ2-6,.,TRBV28,TGTGCCAGCAGTACCCACAGGGGGCGGTCCGCTGGGGCCAACGTCCTGACTTTC,CASSTHRGRSAGANVLTF
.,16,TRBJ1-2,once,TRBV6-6,TGTGCCAGCAGTCGACTCGGGGTTGCGGCTAACTATGGCTACACCTTC,CASSRLGVAANYGYTF
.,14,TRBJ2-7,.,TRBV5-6,TGTGCCAGCAGCTTGGGGAGAAGTTCCTACGAGCAGTACTTC,CASSLGRSSYEQYF
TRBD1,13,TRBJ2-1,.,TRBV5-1,TGCGCCAGCAGGGGACAGTTTGGGGATGAGCAGTTCTTC,CASRGQFGDEQFF
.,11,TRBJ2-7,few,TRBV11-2,TGTGCCAGCAGCTTAGGGGATGGACTCGTCTTC,CASSLGDGLVF
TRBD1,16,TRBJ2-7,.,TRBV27,TGTGCCAGCAGTTTAGGGGCCGGGACAGGGTTGTACGAGCAGTACTTC,CASSLGAGTGLYEQYF
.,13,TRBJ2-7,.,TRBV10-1,TGCGCCAGCAGTGAGTCGGGGCGCTACGAGCAGTACTTC,CASSESGRYEQYF
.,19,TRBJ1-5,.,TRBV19,TGTGCCAGTAGTATGAAAGTGAGGGCGGATTACAATAGCAATCAGCCCCAGCATTTT,CASSMKVRADYNSNQPQHF
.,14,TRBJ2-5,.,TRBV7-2,TGTGCCAGCAGCTTAGGCGGCGATAAAGAGACCCAGTACTTC,CASSLGGDKETQYF
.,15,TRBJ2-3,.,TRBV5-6,TGTGCCAGCAGCTTGGCGGGGTTAAGCACAGATACGCAGTATTTT,CASSLAGLSTDTQYF
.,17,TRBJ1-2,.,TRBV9,TGTGCCAGCAGCCAGGAAGTGACCAGGTCCTATAACTATGGCTACACCTTC,CASSQEVTRSYNYGYTF
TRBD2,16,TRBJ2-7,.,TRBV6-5,TGTGCCAGCAGTTACTCTGGTAGCGGGGGAACCTACGAGCAGTACTTC,CASSYSGSGGTYEQYF
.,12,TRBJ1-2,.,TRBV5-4,TGTGCCAGCAGCTTGGACAGTTATGGCTACACCTTC,CASSLDSYGYTF
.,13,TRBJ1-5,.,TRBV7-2,TGTGCCAGCAGCTCGTTCGTGAATCAGCCCCAGCATTTT,CASSSFVNQPQHF
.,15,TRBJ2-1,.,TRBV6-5,TGTGCCAGCAGTCCGCGGGACAGCGTCTACAATGAGCAGTTCTTC,CASSPRDSVYNEQFF
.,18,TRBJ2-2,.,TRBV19,TGTGCCAGTAGTATCTCCCTCGTAGCCGGAAAGAACACCGGGGAGCTGTTTTTT,CASSISLVAGKNTGELFF
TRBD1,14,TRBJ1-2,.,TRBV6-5,TGTGCCAGCAGTCAGGACAGGACCTCTGGCGGCTACACCTTC,CASSQDRTSGGYTF
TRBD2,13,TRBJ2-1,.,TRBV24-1,TGTGCCACCGGCGGGACTAGGGTCGATGAGCAGTTCTTC,CATGGTRVDEQFF
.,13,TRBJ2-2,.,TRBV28,TGTGCCGGAGGGGGGGCGAAGTCCGGGGAGCTGTTTTTT,CAGGGAKSGELFF
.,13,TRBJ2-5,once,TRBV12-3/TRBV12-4,TGTGCCAGCAGTTTCCCAGGGGTCGAGACCCAGTACTTC,CASSFPGVETQYF
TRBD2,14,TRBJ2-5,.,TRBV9,TGTGCCAGCAGCGTGGGGGGGAGCCAAGAGACCCAGTACTTC,CASSVGGSQETQYF
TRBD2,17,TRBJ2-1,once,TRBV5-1,TGCGCCAGCAGCTTGGGATCTAGCGGAGTCTCCTACAATGAGCAGTTCTTC,CASSLGSSGVSYNEQFF
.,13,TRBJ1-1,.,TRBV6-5,TGTGCCAGCAGGGCTCAGGGATCGACTGAAGCTTTCTTT,CASRAQGSTEAFF
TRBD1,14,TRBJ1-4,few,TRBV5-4,TGTGCCAGCAGCTCTACAGGGGGTCGGGAAAAACTGTTTTTT,CASSSTGGREKLFF
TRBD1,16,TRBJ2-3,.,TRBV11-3,TGTGCCAGCAGCTCCCGACAGGGACCCGCGGGAGATACGCAGTATTTT,CASSSRQGPAGDTQYF
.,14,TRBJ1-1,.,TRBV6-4,TGTGCCAGCAGTGACTCGAGTGAGGGTACTGAAGCTTTCTTT,CASSDSSEGTEAFF
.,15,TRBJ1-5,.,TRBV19,TGTGCCAGTAGTATAGGAGGCACCCTAAATCAGCCCCAGCATTTT,CASSIGGTLNQPQHF
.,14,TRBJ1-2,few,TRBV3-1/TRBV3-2,TGTGCCAGCAGCCAAGGGACTTATAACTATGGCTACACCTTC,CASSQGTYNYGYTF
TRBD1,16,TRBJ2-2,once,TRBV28,TGTGCCAGCACCCTTTTCGGACAGGGGATCGGCGGGGAGCTGTTTTTT,CASTLFGQGIGGELFF
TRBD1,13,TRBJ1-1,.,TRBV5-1,TGCGCCAGCAGCTACACAGGGGGACCTGAAGCTTTCTTT,CASSYTGGPEAFF
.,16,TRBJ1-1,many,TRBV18,TGTGCCAGCTCACCATCCTCGTTCAACATGAACACTGAAGCTTTCTTT,CASSPSSFNMNTEAFF
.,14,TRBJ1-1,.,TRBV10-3,TGTGCCACCGTCAGGTCCACGAGGGACACTGAAGCTTTCTTT,CATVRSTRDTEAFF
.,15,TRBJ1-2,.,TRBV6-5,TGTGCCAGCAGTTACGCAAGGGGCGCGTCCTATGGCTACACCTTC,CASSYARGASYGYTF